The rows below give T cell receptor beta chains drawn from one sample of a study of T cell clonotyping in hematopoietic cell transplantation. TCRdb's copy holds only in-frame clones and misses some; the assay was immunoSEQ multiplex PCR. Here the sample spans approximately 16,000 clones, approximately 85% being singletons. The sample consisted of peripheral blood mononuclear cells. The receptors stem from a woman in her thirties or forties in good health. Some clones in this sample may be carry-over from other donors' samples. CDR3s include the opening cysteine and the closing phenylalanine or tryptophan. D genes are given only for firm matches. Part of the rows lack a size; the others show once, few, many or a class for expanded clones.

cdr3_length	v_call	j_call	d_call	clone_size	cdr3_aa	cdr3_nt
15	TRBV6-1	TRBJ1-5	TRBD1	.	CASSFGQGNWEPQHF	TGTGCCAGCAGCTTCGGACAGGGCAACTGGGAGCCCCAGCATTTT
17	TRBV4-1	TRBJ1-4	TRBD1	few	CASKAEGGGALNEKLFF	TGCGCCAGCAAGGCGGAAGGAGGGGGCGCCTTGAATGAAAAACTGTTTTTT
11	TRBV6-5	TRBJ2-3	TRBD1	.	CASDSGTAQYF	TGTGCCAGCGATTCCGGGACAGCGCAGTATTTT
18	TRBV7-6	TRBJ2-1	.	once	CASSFFAGALSSYNEQFF	TGTGCCAGCAGCTTTTTTGCGGGGGCCTTAAGCTCCTACAATGAGCAGTTCTTC
17	TRBV4-1	TRBJ2-7	TRBD2	once	CASSQDRTSGTSYEQYF	TGCGCCAGCAGCCAAGATCGGACTAGCGGGACTTCCTACGAGCAGTACTTC
12	TRBV2	TRBJ1-1	.	.	CASLRRNTEAFF	TGTGCCAGCTTGCGGAGAAACACTGAAGCTTTCTTT
14	TRBV6-1	TRBJ1-1	.	.	CASSEGRGEAEAFF	TGTGCCAGCAGCGAGGGACGAGGGGAGGCTGAAGCTTTCTTT
14	TRBV30	TRBJ2-2	TRBD2	.	CAWRLAGNTGELFF	TGTGCCTGGAGACTAGCGGGAAACACCGGGGAGCTGTTTTTT
17	TRBV5-1	TRBJ2-7	TRBD1	.	CASSPGTGKSSSYEQYF	TGCGCCAGCAGCCCGGGGACAGGGAAGTCCTCCTCCTACGAGCAGTACTTC
13	TRBV6-5	TRBJ1-1	.	.	CASSYQGGTEAFF	TGTGCCAGCAGTTACCAGGGCGGCACTGAAGCTTTCTTT
17	TRBV6-1	TRBJ1-5	TRBD1	.	CASSDGTGVEGNQPQHF	TGTGCCAGCAGTGATGGGACAGGGGTCGAGGGCAATCAGCCCCAGCATTTT
15	TRBV7-2	TRBJ2-1	.	.	CASSLSRTGYNEQFF	TGTGCCAGCAGCTTATCGAGGACTGGATACAATGAGCAGTTCTTC
12	TRBV6-5	TRBJ2-7	.	.	CASSYNSREQYF	TGTGCCAGCAGTTATAATTCCCGCGAGCAGTACTTC
17	TRBV5-8	TRBJ2-7	.	.	CASSWRGLDGFSYEQYF	TGTGCCAGCAGCTGGAGGGGTCTTGATGGGTTTTCCTACGAGCAGTACTTC
14	TRBV4-2	TRBJ1-1	.	.	CASSYNRDLTEAFF	TGTGCCAGCAGCTACAACCGGGACCTCACTGAAGCTTTCTTT
14	TRBV12-5	TRBJ2-1	.	.	CASGLSSWGNEQFF	TGTGCTAGTGGTTTGTCGTCCTGGGGCAATGAGCAGTTCTTC
15	TRBV6-1	TRBJ2-2	.	.	CASSETLRRAGELFF	TGTGCCAGCAGTGAAACCCTGAGGAGGGCCGGGGAGCTGTTTTTT
12	TRBV30	TRBJ2-7	.	once	CAGSGLGLQQYF	TGTGCCGGCAGCGGATTGGGGTTGCAGCAGTACTTC
18	TRBV27	TRBJ1-2	TRBD1	once	CASSLSMRLGTGWSGYTF	TGTGCCAGCAGTTTATCAATGCGGCTTGGGACAGGGTGGAGCGGCTACACCTTC
15	TRBV25-1	TRBJ2-3	TRBD1	.	CATSGGVGFTDTQYF	TGTGCCACCTCAGGGGGCGTAGGTTTCACAGATACGCAGTATTTT
13	TRBV28	TRBJ1-1	.	.	CASSFEGYTEAFF	TGTGCCAGCAGTTTTGAAGGTTACACTGAAGCTTTCTTT
13	TRBV19	TRBJ2-7	.	few	CASSIGGVDEQYF	TGTGCCAGTAGTATAGGAGGAGTCGACGAGCAGTACTTC
11	TRBV29-1	TRBJ2-7	.	.	CSVVSSYEQYF	TGCAGCGTTGTTAGCTCCTACGAGCAGTACTTC
14	TRBV27	TRBJ2-7	.	once	CASSTLDSSYEQYF	TGTGCCAGCAGTACCCTGGACTCCTCCTACGAGCAGTACTTC